These 26 T cell receptor beta chains were sequenced from one sample in a study of graft-versus-host responses after intestinal transplantation. Clones were sequenced by immunoSEQ multiplex PCR, and TCRdb holds only the in-frame ones, with some missing. There are about 36,000 clones in the sample; approximately 94% occur only once, and around 0.2% lies in the top ten. These TCRs' antigens remain unknown. Sequencing was performed on unstimulated CD4+ T cells sorted from spleen or lymph node cells, taken before transplant. Receptor source: a human donor who was the organ donor for an intestinal transplant.

The chain recombines TRBV5-4 with TRBJ2-3; 15 bases align to TRBD2. The ends lost 3 bases at V and 4 bases at J; junction bases unmatched: 6. The CDR3 extends over 17 amino acids. The germline V gene has CDR1 SGHNT and CDR2 YYREEE (reference sequence). This CDR3 reads CASSSTGLAGGPDTQYF. The CDR3 DNA follows: TGTGCCAGCAGCTCTACCGGACTAGCGGGGGGGCCAGATACGCAGTATTTT. Using reference TRBV5-4 and TRBJ2-3 for the parts outside the CDR3, the full variable domain is ETGVTQSPTHLIKTRGQQVTLRCSSQSGHNTVSWYQQALGQGPQFIFQYYREEENGRGNFPPRFSGLQFPNYSSELNVNALELDDSALYLCASSSTGLAGGPDTQYFGPGTRLTVL.

The chain couples TRBV28 to TRBJ1-2; D is possibly TRBD1 (5 bases). The germline V gene has CDR1 MDHEN and CDR2 SYDVKM. The V gene lost 5 bases and the J gene lost 4 bases, with 14 bases spanning the gap. The CDR3 runs 14 residues. The CDR3 DNA reads as TGTGCCAGCAGTCTGGGTTGGGGGGGCTATGGCTACACCTTC. This sequence encodes CASSLGWGGYGYTF.

This clone came up once. The chain uses TRBV14 and TRBJ1-2, with TRBD1 matching over 9 bases. The trim removed 4 bases at V and 6 bases at J, leaving 3 bases unmatched. The CDR3 is 13 residues long. Germline V gene lookup returns CDR1 SGHDN and CDR2 FVKESK. The chain's CDR3 is CASSPRTGDGYTF. The CDR3 DNA reads TGTGCCAGCAGCCCCCGGACAGGGGATGGCTACACCTTC.

The chain joins TRBV6-6 to TRBJ2-7; D gene ambiguous. Deletions cut 0 bases from V and 0 bases from J, with 6 bases between. CDR3 length equals 14 residues. In germline, CDR1 is MNHNY, CDR2 SVGAGI (reference sequence). This chain's CDR3 is CASSYSPSSYEQYF. In nucleotides, the CDR3 is TGTGCCAGCAGTTACTCGCCTAGCTCCTACGAGCAGTACTTC.

The rearrangement links TRBV11-2 to TRBJ1-1, with D tentatively TRBD1 (5 bases). Germline V gene lookup returns CDR1 SGHAT and CDR2 FQNNGV. The CDR3 is made up of 14 amino acids. V lost 2 bases to trimming and J lost 0 bases, with 7 bases between them. The CDR3 DNA is TGTGCCAGCAGCTTACGGGGCATGAACACTGAAGCTTTCTTT. Its protein product is CASSLRGMNTEAFF. The whole variable domain, filled in from reference TRBV11-2 and TRBJ1-1, reads EAGVAQSPRYKIIEKRQSVAFWCNPISGHATLYWYQQILGQGPKLLIQFQNNGVVDDSQLPKDRFSAERLKGVDSTLKIQPAKLEDSAVYLCASSLRGMNTEAFFGQGTRLTVV.

This clone was seen a single time. This chain links TRBV5-4 with TRBJ1-6, with a possible D match to TRBD1 (6 bases). The CDR3 totals 14 residues. Deletions cut 3 bases from V and 9 bases from J, with 13 bases between. Germline CDR1 is SGHNT and CDR2 is YYREEE (reference sequence). CDR3 nucleotide sequence: TGTGCCAGCAGCTCTACAGGGCCCATTTCACCCCTCCACTTT. It translates to CASSSTGPISPLHF.

CDR3 DNA: TGCGCCAGCAGCCCGGGACTAGCGGGGGGCTACCAAGAGACCCAGTACTTC. Its protein product is CASSPGLAGGYQETQYF. This chain links TRBV5-1 with TRBJ2-5; 15 bases are a match to TRBD2. The germline gives CDR1 SGHRS, CDR2 YFSETQ. The CDR3 is made up of 17 amino acids. Trimming cost V 4 bases and J 0 bases; bases outside gene matches: 4.

This chain links TRBV2 with TRBJ2-7; maybe TRBD1 (6 bases). The CDR3 has 13 amino acids. Germline-derived CDR1 and CDR2 are SNHLY and FYNNEI. The germline V and J ends were trimmed by 7 bases and 2 bases, with 12 bases remaining between them. CDR3 DNA: TGTGCCAGCAACCGACAGGAAACCTACGAGCAGTACTTC. Translating it yields CASNRQETYEQYF.

The chain carries TRBV11-2 and TRBJ2-5; 14 nucleotides line up with TRBD2. The CDR3 is 15 residues long. Germline V gives CDR1 SGHAT, CDR2 FQNNGV. With V trimmed by 4 bases and J by 7 bases, 5 bases remained unmatched. The CDR3 is CASSSPGLAGGTQYF. Here the CDR3 DNA reads TGTGCCAGCAGCTCTCCAGGACTAGCGGGAGGGACCCAGTACTTC.

V and J are TRBV18 and TRBJ2-2; 7 nucleotides match TRBD1. There are 15 residues in the CDR3. With 4 bases clipped from V and 4 bases from J, the junction kept 6 bases outside the gene matches. Per germline, CDR1 KGHSH and CDR2 LQKENI. The CDR3 nucleotides are TGTGCCAGCTCACAAGGGACAGACCCCACCGGGGAGCTGTTTTTT. Amino acids: CASSQGTDPTGELFF.

The chain carries TRBV19 and TRBJ2-2; possibly TRBD2 for D (6 bases). This CDR3 comprises 14 residues. The ends were cut back, 2 bases at V and 5 bases at J, with 9 bases in the middle. Germline lookup yields CDR1 LNHDA and CDR2 SQIVND (reference sequence). The CDR3, as DNA: TGTGCCAGTAGTATAAACGCGGGGACCGGGGAGCTGTTTTTT. This gives the protein CASSINAGTGELFF.

V and J are TRBV5-6 and TRBJ1-2; D gene unclear. CDR1 and CDR2 from the germline V gene are SGHDT and YYEEEE. The V end lost 4 bases, the J end lost 2 bases, and 6 bases lay between the germline ends. The CDR3 length is 12 residues. CDR3: CASSPGNYGYTF. DNA for the CDR3: TGTGCCAGCAGCCCCGGGAACTATGGCTACACCTTC.

This clone was seen just once. The rearrangement links TRBV2 to TRBJ2-6, with unresolved D. Trimming pared 3 bases from V and 5 bases from J, leaving 20 bases between. Germline CDR1 SNHLY, CDR2 FYNNEI. This CDR3 is 18 amino acids long. The CDR3 spells CASSEGRYRYKRANVLTF. In nucleotides, the CDR3 is TGTGCCAGCAGTGAGGGTCGTTACCGATACAAACGGGCCAACGTCCTGACTTTC.

This clone has more than one count but fewer than ten. This rearrangement joins TRBV6-4 to TRBJ2-2, with 8 bases aligning to TRBD1. Germline loops: CDR1 MRHNA, CDR2 SNTAGT. V was pared by 2 bases and J by 7 bases, with 9 bases of the junction left unmatched. The CDR3 has 16 residues. The DNA of the CDR3 is TGTGCCAGCAGTGACCTATCGACAGGGGATGTCGGGGAGCTGTTTTTT. Encoded protein: CASSDLSTGDVGELFF.

The chain links TRBV21-1 to TRBJ2-1; TRBD1 was called by the table and not checked on the DNA. TRBV21-1 is a listed pseudogene. CDR3 length: 12 amino acids. CDR3: CASSIRQGGQFF. DNA of the CDR3: TGTGCCAGCAGCATACGACAGGGAGGGCAGTTCTTC.

This clone was seen just once. The genes are TRBV19 and TRBJ2-3; D gene uncertain. V dropped 2 bases and J dropped 0 bases, with 6 bases sitting between them. This CDR3 region has 14 residues. CDR1 and CDR2 (germline): LNHDA, SQIVND (reference sequence). Here the CDR3 reads CASSILVSTDTQYF. The CDR3 bases are TGTGCCAGTAGTATACTAGTGAGCACAGATACGCAGTATTTT.

This chain connects TRBV9 to TRBJ1-4; 10 bases are shared with TRBD1. Germline trimming cut 2 bases from V and 7 bases from J; bases unmatched to any gene: 2. The CDR3 is 14 amino acids. The germline V gene has CDR1 SGDLS and CDR2 YYNGEE. CDR3 amino acids: CASSVGQGGEKLFF. The CDR3 DNA reads as TGTGCCAGCAGCGTCGGACAGGGGGGTGAAAAACTGTTTTTT.

This chain connects TRBV18 to TRBJ2-7; TRBD1 or TRBD2 may be the D gene (5 bases each). The CDR3 spans 14 residues. The V end lost 4 bases, the J end lost 1 base, and 11 bases lay between the germline ends. Germline-derived CDR1 and CDR2 are KGHSH and LQKENI. The CDR3 coding sequence is TGTGCCAGCTCACTGGGACGGGCGTCCTACGAGCAGTACTTC. Its translation is CASSLGRASYEQYF.

V and J are TRBV7-2 and TRBJ1-3; 10 bases map to TRBD1. The V segment lost 1 base and the J segment 8 bases; nucleotides outside the gene matches: 5. CDR1 SGHTA and CDR2 FQGNSA come from the germline V gene. CDR3 size: 15 residues. CDR3 region: CASSLGGQGWDTIYF. The CDR3 nucleotides read TGTGCCAGCAGCTTAGGGGGACAGGGGTGGGACACCATATATTTT.

This chain connects TRBV27 to TRBJ2-4, with D perhaps matching TRBD2 (5 bases). Trimming cost V 1 base and J 6 bases, with 7 bases left between them. CDR3 length equals 13 residues. In germline, CDR1 is MNHEY, CDR2 SMNVEV (reference sequence). The CDR3 region is CASSLYRGNIQYF. The CDR3 coding sequence is TGTGCCAGCAGTTTATATCGGGGAAACATTCAGTACTTC.

This CDR3 is CATSRARDSSGNTIYF. CDR3 in DNA: TGTGCCACCAGCAGAGCCCGGGACAGCTCTGGAAACACCATATATTTT. This chain links TRBV15 with TRBJ1-3, with 7 bases matching TRBD1. The CDR3 length is 16 residues. Germline-derived CDR1 and CDR2 are LNHNV and YYDKDF (reference sequence). With V trimmed by 1 base and J by 0 bases, 3 bases remained unmatched.

The chain joins TRBV6-6 to TRBJ1-6; D is possibly TRBD1 (6 bases). The CDR3 totals 15 residues. V lost 4 bases to trimming and J lost 5 bases, with 12 bases between them. The V gene's germline CDR1 is MNHNY and CDR2 SVGAGI (reference sequence). CDR3 DNA sequence: TGTGCCAGCAGTTTCCTCCGGGACAATAATTCACCCCTCCACTTT. Protein: CASSFLRDNNSPLHF.

V gene TRBV2 combines with J gene TRBJ2-3; the D is unclear. Germline V CDR1 and CDR2: SNHLY, FYNNEI. Trimming took 4 bases from V and 0 from J, leaving 8 bases between them. CDR3 length: 14 residues. Written as DNA, the CDR3 is TGTGCCAGCAGTGGAATCTCAAGCACAGATACGCAGTATTTT. This translates into CASSGISSTDTQYF.

This sequence joins TRBV7-9 and TRBJ1-1; TRBD1 matches at 9 bases. The J segment lost 5 bases and the V segment lost 1 base, leaving 2 bases of the junction unmatched. The CDR3 runs 14 residues. CDR1 SEHNR and CDR2 FQNEAQ come from the germline V gene (reference sequence). CDR3 nucleotides: TGTGCCAGCAGCTTAGGGGGGACAGGGACTGAAGCTTTCTTT. Protein product: CASSLGGTGTEAFF.

The CDR3 coding sequence is TGTGCCAGCAGGAGGACCGGGACGGGAAACACCGGGGAGCTGTTTTTT. This sequence encodes CASRRTGTGNTGELFF. The rearrangement uses TRBV9 and TRBJ1-3, with D possibly being TRBD1 or TRBD2 (5 bases each). The J call may be in error: the DNA end matches TRBJ2-2 better. CDR1 and CDR2 (germline): SGDLS, YYNGEE. CDR3 length: 16 amino acids.

The chain couples TRBV30 to TRBJ2-2; possibly TRBD2 for D (7 bases). CDR1 is GTSNPN and CDR2 is SVGIG in the germline V gene (reference sequence). Trimming took off 5 bases at V and 0 bases at J, with 13 bases between the two ends. The CDR3 totals 15 residues. The CDR3 spells CAWRGAGTNTGELFF. CDR3 sequence (DNA): TGTGCCTGGCGGGGGGCAGGTACGAACACCGGGGAGCTGTTTTTT. The complete variable domain, with remaining parts taken from reference TRBV30 and TRBJ2-2, reads SQTIHQWPATLVQPVGSPLSLECTVEGTSNPNLYWYRQAAGRGLQLLFYSVGIGQISSEVPQNLSASRPQDRQFILSSKKLLLSDSGFYLCAWRGAGTNTGELFFGEGSRLTVL.